This T cell receptor (beta chain) was retrieved from a study of blood T cell repertoires in COVID-19. Study overall: Collection of acute and convalescent COVID-19 samples took place in the United States, Italy and Spain. T cells, B-cell-depleted T cells, or PBMCs provided the cDNA or gDNA that served as material.

In the original analysis: Reference gene primer amplification gave estimated nucleated cell counts. The method was immunoSEQ multiplex PCR; TCRdb's version includes in-frame clones alone and lacks a portion of them. That table furnishes V, J and clone size, whereas the DNA furnished D and trimming. The table shows around 230,000 clones, with approximately 91% occurring only once. The CDR3 has 13 residues. Trimming removed 7 bases from V and 4 bases from J, with 11 bases in between. The V gene's germline CDR1 is SNHLY and CDR2 FYNNEI. Sequencing input: peripheral blood. The rearrangement uses TRBV2 and TRBJ2-4, with TRBD2 as a possible D gene (6 bases). The source of this sequence is a man in his forties with acute or convalescent COVID-19. The chain's CDR3 is CASTVGGKNIQYF. For the CDR3, the DNA is TGTGCCAGCACCGTCGGGGGAAAAAACATTCAGTACTTC.